Here is one TCR beta chain with its context. What it recognizes is unknown. With V trimmed by 2 bases and J by 7 bases, 10 bases remained unmatched. Germline CDR1 is MNHNY and CDR2 is SVGAGI (reference sequence). The CDR3 length is 16 residues. Per sample, a minimum of 7 million PBMCs were isolated. This sample is drawn from a study of blood T cells in healthy people across ages. Whole-study findings and limits: The study could not conclusively compare naive and antigen-experienced cells, given its unsorted PBMCs.

Alongside a J-beta primer mix, a sample-barcoded 5' primer served in a second PCR lasting about 6 to 11 cycles. Each CDR3 protein gets one entry after TCRdb re-called the 5' RACE reads with MiXCR. The sample contains 910,000 or so distinct CDR3 sequences, roughly half of which appear only once. The sample consisted of blood. The rearrangement uses TRBV6-6 and TRBJ1-4; 7 bases agree with TRBD1. The sequence derives from a woman aged 60-75 years in good health. The CDR3 spells CASSYRGGPDGEKLFF. For the CDR3, the DNA is TGTGCCAGCAGTTACCGAGGGGGCCCTGATGGTGAAAAACTGTTTTTT.